This T cell receptor (beta chain) was recovered during a study of CD8+CD57+ T cells in acquired aplastic anemia (dated by TCRdb to the late 2010s). In terms of the full investigation: Extracted DNA from sorted CD4+ and CD8+ cells averaged around 3.3 ug, ranging from about 0.2 to 30 ug. CD8+CD57+ expansion was defined as frequency above the mean frequency observed in healthy subjects.

The paper's findings and limits, for the study overall: Although roughly 30 CD8+ CDR3 sequences were shared by patients and controls, these sequences appeared highly expressed in patients and within the immunodominant clones of patients. Between patients and healthy controls, no significant difference in CD8+ Simpson's diversity was found (P=0.060).

Profiling of TCR beta VDJ combinations and CDR3 sequences used genomic DNA as the template. TCR repertoire sequencing was run on an Illumina HiSeq 2000. Concerning the study's data processing: TRBV/TRBJ rearrangement plots, CDR3 size and DJ length profiles, and Simpson's diversity index were used to evaluate the repertoires. The most abundant DNA sequence in the deep sequencing data was defined as the immunodominant clone. CDR3 amino acid sequences were checked for sharing across subjects and were also compared against the VDJdb database and published repertoires. The public reads were run again by TCRdb, first through fastp at Q25 and then through MiXCR, and only productive beta chains were kept. Rows matching on CDR3 protein sequence are summarized as one entry with the most common DNA and genes. The V and J calls come from TCRdb's annotation, not from the publication. Here the sample has roughly 240,000 distinct CDR3 sequences; 40% to 50% occur a single time. The ten largest clonotypes hold approximately 8% of the sample.

Expansion of CD8+CD57+ cells had been shown by flow cytometry in the patients chosen for sequencing. Every patient had severe acquired aplastic anemia, diagnosed using the International Study of Aplastic Anemia and Agranulocytosis and Camitta criteria. At the time blood was sampled, none of the patients had received any therapy. In the study, sorted CD4+ and CD8+ blood T cells from patients with severe aplastic anemia and from healthy subjects underwent deep sequencing of TCR repertoires. Patients were enrolled in the USA under clinicaltrials.gov protocols 00001620, 01623167, 00001397, 00071045, 00081523 and 00961064. Ficoll-Paque density gradient centrifugation was used to isolate peripheral blood mononuclear cells. Before DNA was extracted, CD4+ and CD8+ T cells were sorted using either FACS or magnetic beads. At least ten counts were recorded for this clonotype. The clone's antigen remains unknown. Within one base of it there is no much larger clone, and no base qualities were kept.

V is pared back by 8 bases and J by 0 bases, with 18 bases lying between the germline termini. The CDR3 goes from the cysteine to the phenylalanine over 16 residues. The only DNA kept is the CDR3, 48 bases in frame from the first base. CDR1 and CDR2 were assigned from the germline V gene as MRHNA and SNTAGT. Material for sequencing was sorted CD4+, CD8+, or CD8+CD57+ T cells (not recorded which) from PBMCs. The sequence came from a human donor with aplastic anemia. This receptor chain uses TRBV6-4 and TRBJ2-3; TRBD2 could be the D gene, as 6 bases match. The nucleotides are TGTGCCAGCCGAGAAAACGGGGGAACTAGCACAGATACGCAGTATTTT. Its protein product is CASRENGGTSTDTQYF.